Detailed here is one T cell receptor beta chain. Its antigen is still unknown. Tagging with unique molecular identifiers was a feature of the TCR beta cDNA libraries. TCRdb itself ran the PCR reads through MiXCR, one entry per CDR3 protein. Of about 800,000 distinct CDR3 sequences listed, 30% are singletons. These data originate in a study of post-analysis software for immune sequencing data. Broader study findings: Controls had lower frequencies than patients of four or five TRBV segments, which included TRBV5-6, TRBV5-1 and TRBV20-1.

V lost 0 bases to trimming and J lost 6 bases; unmatched junction nucleotides: 4. CDR1 is SGHRS, CDR2 YFSETQ, per germline. This CDR3 has 15 residues. The sequence derives from a girl under 18 with multiple sclerosis. V usage is TRBV5-1 and J usage is TRBJ2-1; TRBD2 agrees at 9 bases. Sequencing input: blood. In nucleotides, the CDR3 is TGCGCCAGCAGCTTGGATGGCGGGAGGGCCAATGAGCAGTTCTTC. This gives the protein CASSLDGGRANEQFF.